This T cell receptor (beta chain) comes out of a study of T cell responses to AZD1222 COVID-19 vaccine. Only in-frame clones appear in the TCRdb table, and some are missing; sequencing was by immunoSEQ multiplex PCR. The sample shows fewer than 130,000 clones, around 90% of them seen only once. Pooled in the analysis were second doses at about 4 or about 12 weeks. V was cut by 7 bases and J by 0 bases, with 12 bases left in between. The CDR3 has 15 amino acids. The germline V gene encodes CDR1 SGHTA and CDR2 FQGNSA. This clone was counted only a few times. Its antigen is unknown. Points from the study as a whole: Donors were chiefly white British, with a greater number of females, and clonal diversity was perhaps underestimated.

J is TRBJ2-2 and V is TRBV7-2, with D maybe TRBD1 (6 bases). Sequenced material: peripheral blood, taken 28 days after the second AZD1222 dose. The TCR sequence derives from an adult who received the AZD1222 COVID-19 vaccine. CDR3 loop: CASTPRTANTGELFF. DNA for the CDR3: TGTGCCAGCACCCCGCGGACAGCGAACACCGGGGAGCTGTTTTTT.